The rows below give T cell receptor beta chains drawn from one sample of a study of cytomegalovirus exposure and HLA in healthy donors. TCRdb's copy holds only in-frame clones and misses some; the assay was immunoSEQ multiplex PCR. The sample totals more than 55,000 clones; its top ten clones hold 4.5% to 5%. What was sequenced was PBMCs. Receptor source: a woman aged 40-49 years in good health and CMV-seropositive. Both conserved end residues are part of each CDR3. Fields, in order: V gene, J gene, D gene, CDR3 protein, CDR3 DNA. D genes are given only for firm matches.

TRBV6-1	TRBJ2-7	NA	CASTVGEVYEQYF	TGTGCCAGCACTGTGGGGGAGGTCTACGAGCAGTACTTC
TRBV30	TRBJ1-1	NA	CAWGGAGYTEAFF	TGTGCCTGGGGGGGCGCAGGGTACACTGAAGCTTTCTTT
TRBV7-2	TRBJ2-5	NA	CASSLERRVIQETQYF	TGTGCCAGCAGCTTAGAACGACGGGTGATACAAGAGACCCAGTACTTC
TRBV9	TRBJ2-3	TRBD2	CASSVTGLTTSTDTQYF	TGTGCCAGCAGCGTGACGGGACTAACTACTAGCACAGATACGCAGTATTTT
TRBV27	TRBJ2-2	NA	CASSFLTGELFF	TGTGCCAGCAGTTTTCTCACCGGGGAGCTGTTTTTT
TRBV15	TRBJ2-1	NA	CATSRDLNKRWSYNEQFF	TGTGCCACCAGCAGAGACCTAAATAAGCGTTGGTCCTACAATGAGCAGTTCTTC
TRBV10-3	TRBJ2-5	TRBD1	CAISPDRAGAGETQYF	TGTGCCATCAGTCCTGACAGGGCAGGGGCGGGAGAGACCCAGTACTTC
TRBV13	TRBJ2-7	TRBD1	CASSRKQGADEQYF	TGTGCCAGCAGCAGAAAACAGGGGGCGGACGAGCAGTACTTC
TRBV28	TRBJ1-1	NA	CASSLLQAVNTEAFF	TGTGCCAGCAGTTTATTACAGGCGGTGAACACTGAAGCTTTCTTT
TRBV27	TRBJ1-5	NA	CASMPARDVSNQPQHF	TGTGCCAGCATGCCGGCCAGGGATGTTAGCAATCAGCCCCAGCATTTT
TRBV18	TRBJ1-2	NA	CASSPFSIQDTNYGYTF	TGTGCCAGCTCACCGTTCAGTATTCAAGATACTAACTATGGCTACACCTTC
TRBV30	TRBJ1-1	TRBD1	CAWSQTGVTEAFF	TGTGCCTGGAGTCAGACAGGGGTAACTGAAGCTTTCTTT
TRBV7-2	TRBJ2-1	NA	CASSLDLVSNRQFF	TGTGCCAGCAGCTTAGACCTAGTATCGAACCGGCAGTTCTTC
TRBV7-8	TRBJ1-2	TRBD1	CASSFRDRGASNYGYTF	TGTGCCAGCAGCTTCCGGGACAGGGGTGCCAGCAACTATGGCTACACCTTC
TRBV6-5	TRBJ2-7	TRBD2	CASRRLAGGYEQYF	TGTGCCAGCAGGCGACTAGCGGGAGGCTACGAGCAGTACTTC
TRBV6-4	TRBJ2-1	TRBD1	CASSEGQGADEQFF	TGTGCCAGCAGTGAGGGACAGGGGGCGGATGAGCAGTTCTTC
TRBV15	TRBJ1-1	NA	CATSRAWTAPNTEAFF	TGTGCCACCAGCAGAGCCTGGACAGCTCCCAACACTGAAGCTTTCTTT
TRBV2	TRBJ1-4	NA	CASMRQRNEKLFF	TGTGCCAGCATGCGGCAGCGTAATGAAAAACTGTTTTTT
TRBV7-6	TRBJ2-2	TRBD2	CASSGAQLAGGPTGELFF	TGTGCCAGCAGCGGGGCCCAACTAGCGGGGGGGCCCACCGGGGAGCTGTTTTTT
TRBV11-2	TRBJ1-2	TRBD1	CASSPIPTGGSYGYTF	TGTGCCAGCAGCCCGATCCCGACAGGGGGCTCCTATGGCTACACCTTC
TRBV6-4	TRBJ2-1	NA	CASSDSDNNEQFF	TGTGCCAGCAGTGACTCGGACAACAATGAGCAGTTCTTC
TRBV28	TRBJ2-7	TRBD2	CASSLYSSGRLREQYF	TGTGCCAGCAGTTTATATTCCAGCGGGAGACTTCGCGAGCAGTACTTC
TRBV11-2	TRBJ2-5	TRBD2	CASSPVRGGETQYF	TGTGCCAGCAGCCCTGTACGGGGGGGAGAGACCCAGTACTTC
TRBV5-4	TRBJ1-4	NA	CASSLAGGAEKLFF	TGTGCCAGCAGCTTGGCCGGGGGGGCTGAAAAACTGTTTTTT
TRBV5-1	TRBJ1-5	TRBD1	CASSDGQGGRPQHF	TGTGCCAGCAGCGATGGACAGGGGGGACGGCCCCAGCATTTT
TRBV29-1	TRBJ2-3	TRBD1	CSVERTGLTDTQYF	TGCAGCGTTGAACGGACAGGGCTTACAGATACGCAGTATTTT